Listed below are T cell receptor beta chains from one sample, sequenced in a study of blood T cell repertoires in COVID-19. This table comes from immunoSEQ multiplex PCR, and its TCRdb copy is limited to in-frame clones, with some not included. The repertoire holds 65,000 or so clones, with about four fifths as singletons. Sequencing used peripheral blood. The receptors originated from a human donor in a cohort sampled during active COVID-19. The CDR3 runs from the conserved cysteine through the conserved F or W. D genes are given only for firm matches. Clone size, where shown, is once, few, many, or a class for clones that have expanded.

size	D	V	J	length	DNA	CDR3
-	TRBD2	TRBV7-9	TRBJ2-5	16	TGTGCCAGCAGCAAAGGACTAGCGGGTCTTCAAGAGACCCAGTACTTC	CASSKGLAGLQETQYF
once	-	TRBV7-2	TRBJ1-5	15	TGTGCCAGCAGCTTCTTCCCCACCCGCGATCAGCCCCAGCATTTT	CASSFFPTRDQPQHF
-	TRBD1	TRBV11-3	TRBJ2-3	16	TGTGCCAGCAGCTTAGGGACAGGGGATAGCACAGATACGCAGTATTTT	CASSLGTGDSTDTQYF
-	-	TRBV18	TRBJ1-5	13	TGTGCCAGCGCTACAGGGTCCGATCAGCCCCAGCATTTT	CASATGSDQPQHF
-	-	TRBV27	TRBJ2-1	11	TGTGCCAGCAGTTATGGACTAAATGAGTTCTTC	CASSYGLNEFF
-	-	TRBV4-1	TRBJ2-2	14	TGCGCCAGCAGCCAGGAACAGGGCACCGGGGAGCTGTTTTTT	CASSQEQGTGELFF
-	-	TRBV5-1	TRBJ1-1	15	TGCGCCAGCAGCTTGGGTGGACAGAGCTACTCTGAAGCTTTCTTT	CASSLGGQSYSEAFF
-	TRBD1	TRBV30	TRBJ2-7	12	TGTGCCTGGAGTAGGGACAGGGTCGGGCAGTACTTC	CAWSRDRVGQYF
-	TRBD1	TRBV28	TRBJ1-2	15	TGTGCCAGCAGTCCACAGGGGCAATCGAGCTATGGCTACACCTTC	CASSPQGQSSYGYTF
-	TRBD1	TRBV2	TRBJ2-1	15	TGTGCCAGCAGTGAAAGGACAGGGGTCTACAATGAGCAGTTCTTC	CASSERTGVYNEQFF
-	TRBD1	TRBV10-3	TRBJ2-7	14	TGTGCCATCAGTCCGGGACAGCCCTCCTACGAGCAGTACTTC	CAISPGQPSYEQYF
few	-	TRBV21-1	TRBJ2-1	15	TGTGCCAGCAGCAAGCCAGGGGAGGGTCGCAATGAGCAGTTCTTC	CASSKPGEGRNEQFF
-	TRBD2	TRBV5-1	TRBJ2-1	16	TGCGCCAGCAGCTTTCCTACGGGGGGATTAATGAATGAGCAGTTCTTC	CASSFPTGGLMNEQFF
-	-	TRBV9	TRBJ1-4	14	TGTGCCAGCAGCGTAGAGGGGCGTAATGAAAAACTGTTTTTT	CASSVEGRNEKLFF
-	TRBD2	TRBV2	TRBJ2-1	14	TGTGCCAGCAGTACCGGGACTAGCTTACGTGAGCAGTTCTTC	CASSTGTSLREQFF
-	-	TRBV6-1	TRBJ2-7	14	TGTGCCAGCAGTGAATGGGGGCGGTCCTACGAGCAGTACTTC	CASSEWGRSYEQYF
-	TRBD1	TRBV10-3	TRBJ1-2	13	TGTGCCATCAGTGAGGACAGGGTTGATGGCTACACCTTC	CAISEDRVDGYTF